This note documents a single T cell receptor (beta chain) sequence. Seattle cases were enrolled at active infection and followed longitudinally. This sample is part of a study of blood T cell repertoires in COVID-19. Study information: Sample material is recorded as cDNA or gDNA derived from T cells, B-cell-depleted T cells, or PBMCs.

CDR1 SGHTA and CDR2 FQGNSA come from the germline V gene. This CDR3 region has 13 residues. V lost 4 bases to trimming and J lost 9 bases; unmatched junction nucleotides: 4. Original processing methods: Using reference gene primer amplification, nucleated cell counts were estimated. Method: immunoSEQ multiplex PCR; TCRdb's copy keeps in-frame clones and lacks some. D and trimming were read from the DNA, whereas the V and J calls and clone size are those reported in that table. The table has a few hundred thousand clones, around 80% seen once. The TCR sequence derives from a woman older than 75 with COVID-19, enrolled during active disease. The rearrangement uses TRBV7-2 and TRBJ2-5; 11 bases line up with TRBD1. Specimen: peripheral blood. This CDR3 is CASSSGQGGAQYF. The CDR3 DNA follows: TGTGCCAGCAGCTCGGGACAGGGGGGGGCCCAGTACTTC.